This is a list of T cell receptor beta chains from one sample in a study of beta chain features in type 1 diabetes. TCRdb's copy holds only in-frame clones and misses some; the assay was immunoSEQ multiplex PCR. The sample yields under 90,000 clones, under 35% seen once. The sequencing sample was made of stem cell memory CD4+ T cells from blood. All receptors derive from a young woman in good health. Each CDR3 is given with its conserved first and last residue. The order of the fields is D gene, J gene, clone size, V gene, CDR3 protein, CDR3 DNA. A D gene is named only where the DNA matches it firmly. For some rows the clone size is stated as once, few or many, or as a class when expanded; others skip it.

d_call: NA
j_call: TRBJ1-2
clone_size: few
v_call: TRBV27
cdr3_aa: CASRRAAGDLYTF
cdr3_nt: TGTGCCAGCCGTAGAGCCGCAGGGGATCTCTACACCTTC

d_call: TRBD2
j_call: TRBJ2-3
clone_size: few
v_call: TRBV18
cdr3_aa: CASSRTPTSGRTDTQYF
cdr3_nt: TGTGCCAGCTCACGAACCCCCACTAGCGGACGCACAGATACGCAGTATTTT

d_call: NA
j_call: TRBJ2-5
clone_size: few
v_call: TRBV2
cdr3_aa: CASSRGGYGETQYF
cdr3_nt: TGTGCCAGCAGCCGCGGGGGCTACGGGGAGACCCAGTACTTC

d_call: TRBD2
j_call: TRBJ2-7
clone_size: NA
v_call: TRBV19
cdr3_aa: CASSSTSGSYEQYF
cdr3_nt: TGTGCCAGTAGTAGCACTAGCGGATCCTACGAGCAGTACTTC

d_call: TRBD2
j_call: TRBJ2-1
clone_size: few
v_call: TRBV4-3
cdr3_aa: CASSQVRSGGAYNEQFF
cdr3_nt: TGCGCCAGCAGCCAAGTCCGCAGCGGGGGAGCCTACAATGAGCAGTTCTTC

d_call: NA
j_call: TRBJ2-5
clone_size: few
v_call: TRBV6-5
cdr3_aa: CASSQSQTQYF
cdr3_nt: TGTGCCAGCAGTCAATCCCAGACCCAGTACTTC

d_call: TRBD2
j_call: TRBJ2-3
clone_size: few
v_call: TRBV30
cdr3_aa: CASGLAGGTDTQYF
cdr3_nt: TGTGCCTCCGGACTAGCGGGAGGAACAGATACGCAGTATTTT

d_call: NA
j_call: TRBJ2-6
clone_size: few
v_call: TRBV5-1
cdr3_aa: CASSSNPQTSSGANVLTF
cdr3_nt: TGCGCCAGCAGCTCCAACCCGCAGACTAGCTCTGGGGCCAACGTCCTGACTTTC

d_call: TRBD2
j_call: TRBJ2-2
clone_size: NA
v_call: TRBV12-5
cdr3_aa: CASGLVAGGYTGELFF
cdr3_nt: TGTGCTAGTGGTTTGGTAGCGGGAGGGTATACCGGGGAGCTGTTTTTT

d_call: TRBD1
j_call: TRBJ2-7
clone_size: NA
v_call: TRBV25-1
cdr3_aa: CASSARDRGVYEQYF
cdr3_nt: TGTGCCAGCAGTGCCCGGGACAGGGGCGTCTACGAGCAGTACTTC

d_call: NA
j_call: TRBJ2-1
clone_size: NA
v_call: TRBV6-1
cdr3_aa: CASSLMMEGNEQFF
cdr3_nt: TGTGCCAGCAGCCTCATGATGGAGGGCAATGAGCAGTTCTTC

d_call: NA
j_call: TRBJ2-5
clone_size: NA
v_call: TRBV7-2
cdr3_aa: CASSRDEMQTQYF
cdr3_nt: TGTGCCAGCTCCAGGGATGAAATGCAGACCCAGTACTTC

d_call: TRBD1
j_call: TRBJ1-4
clone_size: NA
v_call: TRBV30
cdr3_aa: CAWSKTGFTEKLFF
cdr3_nt: TGTGCCTGGAGTAAGACAGGGTTTACTGAAAAACTGTTTTTT

d_call: TRBD1
j_call: TRBJ2-7
clone_size: NA
v_call: TRBV7-2
cdr3_aa: CASSRDSPTSYEQYF
cdr3_nt: TGTGCCAGCAGCCGGGACAGCCCGACGTCCTACGAGCAGTACTTC

d_call: TRBD1
j_call: TRBJ1-5
clone_size: many
v_call: TRBV9
cdr3_aa: CASSVGQGAQLEPQHF
cdr3_nt: TGTGCCAGCAGCGTAGGACAGGGTGCCCAGTTGGAGCCCCAGCATTTT

d_call: NA
j_call: TRBJ2-7
clone_size: NA
v_call: TRBV6-1
cdr3_aa: CASTNTGGAYEQYF
cdr3_nt: TGTGCCAGCACCAACACCGGCGGGGCCTACGAGCAGTACTTC

d_call: TRBD2
j_call: TRBJ2-4
clone_size: many
v_call: TRBV7-9
cdr3_aa: CASSSGGGFQYF
cdr3_nt: TGTGCCAGCAGCTCCGGGGGGGGCTTTCAGTACTTC